The 31 T cell receptor beta chains presented below share a single source sample, sequenced in a study of Graves' ophthalmopathy and Graves' hyperthyroidism. For repertoire sequencing, the TCR beta CDR3 regions were amplified from RNA transcripts. Following a first-round RT-PCR that used HTBI primers, a second-round multiplex PCR was carried out. TCRdb re-analysed the multiplex PCR reads in MiXCR, keeping a single row per CDR3 protein. The sample consists of about 1.1 million distinct CDR3 sequences, about 36% of them appearing once. Sequences were obtained from peripheral blood or thyroid tissue (not recorded which). The receptors originated from an adult man with Graves' hyperthyroidism.

On this clonotype: The junction departs from the called germline gene at one end, perhaps through a read error. This chain connects TRBV4-3 to TRBJ2-7; 8 nucleotides align to TRBD1. The CDR3 runs 16 residues. Germline CDR1 and CDR2: LGHNA and YSLEER. In nucleotides, the CDR3 is TGCGCCAGCAGCCAAGAGATAGGACAGGGAGTCCACGAGCAGTGCTTC. The encoded protein is CASSQEIGQGVHEQCF.

At least ten counts were recorded for this clonotype. This chain uses TRBV20-1 with TRBJ2-7, with 7 bases fitting TRBD1. The J segment lost 3 bases and the V segment lost 5 bases, leaving 4 bases of the junction unmatched. Germline values: CDR1 DFQATT, CDR2 SNEGSKA (reference sequence). The CDR3 has 12 residues. CDR3 nucleotides: TGCAGTGCTTCGACAGGGATCTACGAGCAGTACTTC. Translation: CSASTGIYEQYF.

The chain employs TRBV6-5 and TRBJ2-2; TRBD2 might be the D (5 bases). Germline V gene lookup returns CDR1 MNHEY and CDR2 SVGAGI. The CDR3 length is 13 residues. The V end was cut by 4 bases, the J end by 6 bases, with 9 bases between. In DNA, the CDR3 is TGTGCCAGCAGTTCCCGGACTTCCGGGGAGCTGTTTTTT. Translated: CASSSRTSGELFF.

This clonotype has at least ten counts. The chain is built from TRBV7-9 and TRBJ1-2; 9 nucleotides line up with TRBD1. The V gene's germline CDR1 is SEHNR and CDR2 FQNEAQ (reference sequence). This CDR3 region has 14 residues. Unmatched junction bases numbered 6, after V lost 5 bases and J lost 5 bases. The CDR3 nucleotides are TGTGCCAGCAGCCCGACAGGGGGTTGGTATGGCTACACCTTC. This gives the protein CASSPTGGWYGYTF.

The V gene is TRBV7-9, the J gene TRBJ2-5; TRBD1 is a possible D gene (6 bases). Between the trimmed V and J ends, which lost 1 base and 5 bases, there was a span of 14 bases. CDR3 length: 15 amino acids. Germline loops: CDR1 SEHNR, CDR2 FQNEAQ (reference sequence). CDR3 sequence (DNA): TGTGCCAGCAGCTTAGAAAGCAGGGGATACGAGACCCAGTACTTC. This codes for CASSLESRGYETQYF.

In this sample, this clonotype turned up many times. The chain links TRBV20-1 to TRBJ2-7, with D perhaps TRBD2 (5 bases). Trimming removed 7 bases from V and 0 bases from J, with 10 bases in between. The CDR3 loop spans 12 amino acids. CDR1 and CDR2 (germline): DFQATT, SNEGSKA (reference sequence). The CDR3 bases are TGCAGTGGCGAGGGTCACTCCTACGAGCAGTACTTC. Protein: CSGEGHSYEQYF.

The count of this clonotype is one. CDR3 amino acids: CSVRTRGQGDTEAFF. The CDR3 coding sequence is TGCAGCGTGAGGACCAGGGGGCAGGGGGACACTGAAGCTTTCTTT. The gene calls are TRBV29-1 and TRBJ1-1; 8 bases are a match to TRBD1. CDR1 and CDR2 from the germline V gene are SQVTM and ANQGSEA. V lost 6 bases and J lost 3; bases outside the gene matches: 12. The CDR3 contains 15 residues.

Details on this clonotype: Because the CDR3 is missing its conserved closing phenylalanine or tryptophan, this is likely a read error. No DNA is shown, since the ends of the CDR3 on it are uncertain; the CDR3 is the one TCRdb lists. The chain couples TRBV19 to TRBJ2-6; the D call in the table, TRBD1, was not verified against the DNA. Germline loops: CDR1 LNHDA, CDR2 SQIVND (reference sequence). Termini included, the CDR3 measures 12 amino acids. The CDR3 sequence is CASSRTTGTPDT.

This clonotype appeared a few times. The chain joins TRBV12-3 or TRBV12-4 to TRBJ2-7, with 9 bases that match TRBD2. V shed 3 bases and J 7 bases; nucleotides not matched to a gene: 4. The length of the CDR3 is 13 residues. In DNA form, the CDR3 reads TGTGCCAGCAGTTTTAATAGCGGGGGAGAGCAGTACTTC. Translating it yields CASSFNSGGEQYF.

This clonotype appeared a few times. This chain connects TRBV9 to TRBJ2-5; TRBD1 is a possible D gene (7 bases). The CDR3 has 15 residues. Between the trimmed V and J ends, which lost 2 bases and 5 bases, there was a span of 16 bases. Germline loops: CDR1 SGDLS, CDR2 YYNGEE. The CDR3 region is CASSVGGGSGETQYF. The DNA for the CDR3 is TGTGCCAGCAGCGTTGGAGGGGGCTCGGGGGAGACCCAGTACTTC.

The genes are TRBV7-9 and TRBJ1-6; unclear D gene. The CDR3 covers 15 residues. The germline V and J ends were trimmed by 1 base and 1 base, with 5 bases remaining between them. Per the germline V gene, CDR1 is SEHNR and CDR2 is FQNEAQ (reference sequence). CDR3 nucleotide sequence: TGTGCCAGCAGCTTAGTTCGTTCCTATAATTCACCCCTCCACTTT. It yields the protein CASSLVRSYNSPLHF.

This clonotype has a handful of counts. V is TRBV29-1 and J is TRBJ1-2, with D possibly TRBD1 on 6 matching bases. From germline, CDR1 is SQVTM and CDR2 ANQGSEA. The CDR3 extends over 16 amino acids. Trimming left V 3 bases short and J 2 bases short, with 19 bases between. CDR3 bases: TGCAGCGTTGACCTCTCGGACAGTCTTTTAAACTATGGCTACACCTTC. As protein: CSVDLSDSLLNYGYTF.

Turning to this clonotype: The missing conserved phenylalanine or tryptophan at the end of this CDR3 makes a read error likely. This chain connects TRBV9 to TRBJ1-2, with 9 bases matching TRBD1. Germline V gene lookup returns CDR1 SGDLS and CDR2 YYNGEE. V lost 3 bases to trimming and J lost 5 bases; unmatched junction nucleotides: 8. The CDR3 covers 15 residues. CDR3 DNA: TGTGCCAGCAGCGCAGGGGGGGGGACAGGGTATGGCTACACCCTC. It is translated as CASSAGGGTGYGYTL.

This clonotype was detected a few times. This chain connects TRBV27 to TRBJ1-1; TRBD1 might be the D (6 bases). CDR3 length: 14 residues. CDR1 is MNHEY, CDR2 SMNVEV, per germline (reference sequence). V was trimmed by 4 bases and J by 8 bases, leaving 17 bases between them. The CDR3, as DNA: TGTGCCAGCAGTTCATTCCAACGGGGGCCGGAAGCTTTCTTT. Its protein product is CASSSFQRGPEAFF.

This chain joins TRBV6-2 or TRBV6-3 and TRBJ1-5; D unclear. Per the germline V gene, CDR1 is MNHEY and CDR2 is SVGEGT. Deletions cut 0 bases from V and 1 base from J, with 10 bases between. The CDR3 length is 16 residues. The CDR3 sequence is CASSYSKFRSNQPQHF. The DNA for the CDR3 is TGTGCCAGCAGTTACTCGAAGTTCAGGAGCAATCAGCCCCAGCATTTT.

This clonotype has a handful of counts. A read error may be the cause here, since a much bigger clone is one base away. This chain joins TRBV5-1 and TRBJ2-5; D may be TRBD2 (6 bases). The V end was cut by 0 bases, the J end by 7 bases, with 16 bases between. The CDR3 has 15 residues. Germline V gene sequence: CDR1 SGHRS, CDR2 YFSETQ. The CDR3: CASSLAGEKEGTQYF. DNA of the CDR3: TGCGCCAGCAGCTTGGCGGGAGAGAAGGAGGGGACCCAGTACTTC.

This clonotype was recorded a few times. The chain links TRBV5-1 to TRBJ2-2; the match to TRBD1 covers 12 bases. Trimming at V came to 6 bases and at J to 5 bases, leaving 11 bases not matched to a gene. From germline, CDR1 is SGHRS and CDR2 YFSETQ. The CDR3 is made up of 17 amino acids. CDR3 coding DNA: TGCGCCAGCAAGCGGGACAGGGGGCTTCGGCTGACCGGGGAGCTGTTTTTT. This sequence encodes CASKRDRGLRLTGELFF.

As concerns this clonotype: At one end the junction does not follow the germline gene, possibly because of a read error. The V call is TRBV2, the J call TRBJ2-7; TRBD1 aligns across 7 bases. CDR1 is SNHLY, CDR2 FYNNEI, per germline. The CDR3 totals 10 residues. This chain's CDR3 is CTRQGDEQYF. The CDR3 coding sequence is TGTACCAGACAGGGTGACGAGCAGTACTTC.

This clonotype was picked up many times. The chain couples TRBV15 to TRBJ1-4; 9 bases are shared with TRBD1. The length of the CDR3 is 14 residues. V shed 5 bases and J 8 bases; nucleotides not matched to a gene: 6. Per germline, CDR1 LNHNV and CDR2 YYDKDF (reference sequence). The CDR3 sequence: CATSSRTGEEKLFF. In DNA, the CDR3 is TGTGCCACCAGCTCCCGGACAGGGGAGGAAAAACTGTTTTTT.

V usage is TRBV2 and J usage is TRBJ2-1; TRBD2 matches 8 bases. The CDR3 totals 15 residues. CDR1 and CDR2 from the germline V gene are SNHLY and FYNNEI. The J segment lost 4 bases and the V segment lost 6 bases, leaving 8 bases of the junction unmatched. The CDR3 here is CASRGRLARYNEQFF. The CDR3 nucleotides read TGTGCCAGCAGGGGAAGACTAGCGAGATACAATGAGCAGTTCTTC.

CDR3 region: CASKKDSRYNSPLHF. The CDR3, as DNA: TGTGCCAGCAAGAAAGACAGCAGATATAATTCACCCCTCCACTTT. This rearrangement joins TRBV2 to TRBJ1-6, with D tentatively TRBD1 (5 bases). This CDR3 has 15 amino acids. V shed 7 bases and J shed 4 bases, with 14 bases lying between them. CDR1 and CDR2 from the germline V gene are SNHLY and FYNNEI.

The CDR3 spells CASSEAPGQGLGYTF. The CDR3 DNA sequence: TGTGCCAGCAGTGAGGCCCCGGGACAGGGACTTGGCTACACCTTC. V and J are TRBV2 and TRBJ1-2; TRBD1 agrees at 9 bases. V was pared by 3 bases and J by 7 bases, with 9 bases of the junction left unmatched. Germline V gene data show CDR1 as SNHLY and CDR2 as FYNNEI. The CDR3 has 15 amino acids.

This clonotype appeared many times. The V call is TRBV20-1, the J call TRBJ2-7; D is unclear. This CDR3 spans 13 amino acids. Trimming took 6 bases from V and 0 from J, leaving 12 bases between them. Germline CDR1 and CDR2: DFQATT and SNEGSKA (reference sequence). The CDR3 nucleotides are TGCAGTGCAAACAGCTTTAGCTCCTACGAGCAGTACTTC. Protein: CSANSFSSYEQYF.

The chain is built from TRBV29-1 and TRBJ2-7; D is uncertain. Between the trimmed V and J ends, which lost 7 bases and 4 bases, there was a span of 8 bases. CDR1 is SQVTM and CDR2 is ANQGSEA in the germline V gene. The CDR3 contains 10 residues. The CDR3 reads CSEVGYEQYF. The DNA for the CDR3 is TGCAGCGAGGTAGGGTACGAGCAGTACTTC.

The J gene is TRBJ2-5, the V gene TRBV18; D may be TRBD2 (6 bases). The DNA end lines up better with TRBJ2-7; the J call may be wrong. The CDR3 loop spans 16 amino acids. The germline V gene has CDR1 KGHSH and CDR2 LQKENI. This CDR3 reads CASSPSNGGITYEQYF. For the CDR3, the DNA is TGTGCCAGCTCACCGTCGAACGGCGGGATCACCTACGAGCAGTACTTC.

This clonotype was observed a few times. The chain combines TRBV4-2 with TRBJ2-7; possibly TRBD1 for D (5 bases). Germline V gives CDR1 LGHNA, CDR2 YNFKEQ. This CDR3 contains 15 residues. V was pared by 1 base and J by 0 bases, with 10 bases between. The CDR3 region is CASSQVFDSSYEQYF. In DNA form, the CDR3 reads TGTGCCAGCAGCCAAGTTTTCGACAGCTCCTACGAGCAGTACTTC.

This clonotype was found a few times. This chain uses TRBV18 with TRBJ1-4; D gene unclear. Trimming left V 2 bases short and J 8 bases short, with 9 bases between. The germline CDR1 and CDR2 sequences are KGHSH and LQKENI. This CDR3 spans 13 amino acids. CDR3 DNA sequence: TGTGCCAGCTCACCAAACTCCTGGGAAAAACTGTTTTTT. This encodes CASSPNSWEKLFF.

The sample holds many counts of this clonotype. The CDR3, as DNA: TGTGCTATCGGTCGCAGGGGGCTCGGGGAGCAGTACTTC. This codes for CAIGRRGLGEQYF. The chain recombines TRBV12-3 or TRBV12-4 with TRBJ2-7, with 8 bases that match TRBD1. The CDR3 length is 13 residues.

The chain couples TRBV4-3 to TRBJ2-2; 13 bases line up with TRBD2. The CDR3 length is 15 residues. V shed 1 base and J 9 bases; nucleotides not matched to a gene: 2. Germline CDR1 reads LGHNA; CDR2 reads YSLEER. The CDR3 reads CASSQGTSGGRELFF. The CDR3 nucleotides read TGCGCCAGCAGCCAAGGGACTAGCGGGGGCCGGGAGCTGTTTTTT.

On this clonotype itself: Because it lacks the conserved phenylalanine or tryptophan at the end, this CDR3 is likely a read error. V gene TRBV11-2 combines with J gene TRBJ1-5, with TRBD1 as a possible D gene (6 bases). The CDR3 consists of 16 residues. Deletions cut 5 bases from V and 2 bases from J, with 16 bases between. CDR1 and CDR2 from the germline V gene are SGHAT and FQNNGV. In DNA, the CDR3 is TGTGCCAGCAGCCCAGCCCTGGGGGCGGGCAATCAGCCCCAGCATCTT. It encodes CASSPALGAGNQPQHL.

The V call is TRBV20-1, the J call TRBJ2-5, with 10 nucleotides matching TRBD1. Germline assignment: CDR1 DFQATT and CDR2 SNEGSKA (reference sequence). V dropped 5 bases and J dropped 7; count of bases not matched to a gene: 7. The CDR3 covers 13 residues. CDR3 sequence: CSASWDRGTTQYF. Written as DNA, the CDR3 is TGCAGTGCTTCGTGGGACAGGGGAACGACCCAGTACTTC.